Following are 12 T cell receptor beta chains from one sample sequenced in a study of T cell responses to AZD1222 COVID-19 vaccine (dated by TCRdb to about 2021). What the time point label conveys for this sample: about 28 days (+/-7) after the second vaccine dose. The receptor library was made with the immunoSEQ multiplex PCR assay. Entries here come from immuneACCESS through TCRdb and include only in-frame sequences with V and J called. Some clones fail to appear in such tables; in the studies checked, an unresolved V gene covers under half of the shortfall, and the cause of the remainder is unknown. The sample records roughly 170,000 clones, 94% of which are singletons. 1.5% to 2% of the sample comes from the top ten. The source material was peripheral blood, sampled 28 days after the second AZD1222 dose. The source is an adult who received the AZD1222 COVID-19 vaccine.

The CDR3 loop is CASSQGQVEAFF. The CDR3 nucleotides are TGTGCCAGCAGCCAAGGACAGGTTGAAGCTTTCTTT. The chain is built from TRBV3-1 (or the pseudogene TRBV3-2) and TRBJ1-1; tentatively, D is TRBD1 (6 bases). In germline, CDR1 is LGHDT, CDR2 YNNKEL (reference sequence). This CDR3 is built from 12 residues. V was clipped by 1 base and J by 7 bases, with 7 bases between them.

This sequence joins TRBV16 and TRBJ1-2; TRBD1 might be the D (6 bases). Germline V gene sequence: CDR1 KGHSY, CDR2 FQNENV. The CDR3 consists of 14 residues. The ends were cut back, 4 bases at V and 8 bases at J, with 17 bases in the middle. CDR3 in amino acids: CASSRGTTSTGYTF. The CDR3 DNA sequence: TGTGCCAGCAGCCGCGGGACAACCTCAACCGGCTACACCTTC. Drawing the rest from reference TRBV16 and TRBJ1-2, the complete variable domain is GEEVAQTPKHLVRGEGQKAKLYCAPIKGHSYVFWYQQVLKNEFKFLISFQNENVFDETGMPKERFSAKCLPNSPCSLEIQATKLEDSAVYFCASSRGTTSTGYTFGSGTRLTVV.

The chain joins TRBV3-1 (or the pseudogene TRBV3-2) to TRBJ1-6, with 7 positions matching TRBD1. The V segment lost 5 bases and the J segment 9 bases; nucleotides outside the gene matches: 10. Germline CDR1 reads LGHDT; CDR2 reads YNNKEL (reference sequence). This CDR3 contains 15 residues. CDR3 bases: TGTGCCAGCAGCGGGGCAGACAGGGAGATTTCACCCCTCCACTTT. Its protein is CASSGADREISPLHF.

The CDR3 reads CAISVTENQPQHF. The CDR3 DNA sequence: TGTGCCATCAGTGTTACTGAGAATCAGCCCCAGCATTTT. The V and J genes are TRBV10-3 and TRBJ1-5; D call uncertain. There are 13 residues in the CDR3. CDR1 is ENHRY, CDR2 SYGVKD, per germline. The germline V and J ends were trimmed by 4 bases and 4 bases, with 8 bases remaining between them.

In nucleotides, the CDR3 is TGTGCCAGCAGTTTAGAAATCTCGGGGACAGGTATAGTCGACGAGCAGTACTTC. Its translation is CASSLEISGTGIVDEQYF. The chain carries TRBV28 and TRBJ2-7; 8 bases agree with TRBD1. Germline V gene sequence: CDR1 MDHEN, CDR2 SYDVKM. The V and J ends lost 2 bases and 5 bases, in that order; junction bases with no gene match: 17. The CDR3 spans 18 residues. The variable domain in full, with the rest retrieved from reference TRBV28 and TRBJ2-7, is DVKVTQSSRYLVKRTGEKVFLECVQDMDHENMFWYRQDPGLGLRLIYFSYDVKMKEKGDIPEGYSVSREKKERFSLILESASTNQTSMYLCASSLEISGTGIVDEQYFGPGTRLTVT.

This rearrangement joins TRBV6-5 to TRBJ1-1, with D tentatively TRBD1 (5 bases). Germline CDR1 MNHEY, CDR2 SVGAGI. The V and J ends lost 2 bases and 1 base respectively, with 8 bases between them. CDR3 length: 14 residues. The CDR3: CASSYVTGNTEAFF. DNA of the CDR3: TGTGCCAGCAGTTACGTTACAGGGAACACTGAAGCTTTCTTT.

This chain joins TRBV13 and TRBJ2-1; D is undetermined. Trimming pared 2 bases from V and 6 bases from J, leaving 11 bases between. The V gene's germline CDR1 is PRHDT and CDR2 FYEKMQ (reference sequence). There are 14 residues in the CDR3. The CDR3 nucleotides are TGTGCCAGCAGCTTATCGGAAGAGTCCAATGAGCAGTTCTTC. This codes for CASSLSEESNEQFF.

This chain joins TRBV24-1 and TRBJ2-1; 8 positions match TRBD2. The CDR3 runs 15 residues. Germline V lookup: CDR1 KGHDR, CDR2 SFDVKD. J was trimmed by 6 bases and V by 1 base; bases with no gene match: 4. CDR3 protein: CATSDFGRAGNEQFF. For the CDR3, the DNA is TGTGCCACCAGTGATTTCGGGAGGGCCGGCAATGAGCAGTTCTTC.

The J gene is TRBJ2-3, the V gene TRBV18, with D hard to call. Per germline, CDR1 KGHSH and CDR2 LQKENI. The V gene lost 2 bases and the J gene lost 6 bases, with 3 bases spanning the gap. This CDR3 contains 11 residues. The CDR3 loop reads CASSPVDTQYF. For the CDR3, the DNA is TGTGCCAGCTCACCAGTGGATACGCAGTATTTT.

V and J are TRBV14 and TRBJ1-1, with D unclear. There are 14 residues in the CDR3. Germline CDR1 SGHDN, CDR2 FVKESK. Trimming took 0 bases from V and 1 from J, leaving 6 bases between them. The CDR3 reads CASSQDSWNTEAFF. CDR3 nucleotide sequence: TGTGCCAGCAGCCAAGATAGTTGGAACACTGAAGCTTTCTTT.

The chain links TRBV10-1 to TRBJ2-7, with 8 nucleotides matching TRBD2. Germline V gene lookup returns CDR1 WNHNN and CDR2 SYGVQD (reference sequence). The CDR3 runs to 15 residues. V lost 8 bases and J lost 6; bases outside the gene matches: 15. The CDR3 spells CASPPGAAGVGEQYF. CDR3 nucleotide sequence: TGCGCCAGCCCCCCGGGCGCAGCGGGAGTCGGCGAGCAGTACTTC.

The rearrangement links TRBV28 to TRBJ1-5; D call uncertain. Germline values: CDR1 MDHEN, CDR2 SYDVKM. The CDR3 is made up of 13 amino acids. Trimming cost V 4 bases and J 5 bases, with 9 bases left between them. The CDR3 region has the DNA TGTGCCAGCAGTTCCTCAGTCTATCAGCCCCAGCATTTT. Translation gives CASSSSVYQPQHF.